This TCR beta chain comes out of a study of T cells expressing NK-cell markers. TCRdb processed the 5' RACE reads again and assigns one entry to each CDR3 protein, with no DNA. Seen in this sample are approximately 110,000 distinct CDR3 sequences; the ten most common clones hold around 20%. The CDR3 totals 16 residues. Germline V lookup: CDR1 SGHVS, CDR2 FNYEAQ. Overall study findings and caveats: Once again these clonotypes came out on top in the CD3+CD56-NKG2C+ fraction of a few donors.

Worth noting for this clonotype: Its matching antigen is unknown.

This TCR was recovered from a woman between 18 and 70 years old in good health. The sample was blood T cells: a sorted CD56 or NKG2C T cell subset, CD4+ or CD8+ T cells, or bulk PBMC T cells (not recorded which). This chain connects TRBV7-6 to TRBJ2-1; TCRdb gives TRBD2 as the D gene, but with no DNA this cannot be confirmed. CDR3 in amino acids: CASSTLSGGTYNEQFF.